A selection of T cell receptor beta chains follows, all from one sample in a study of tumor-infiltrating lymphocytes in primary liver carcinoma. TCRdb used MiXCR to reprocess the multiplex PCR reads, holding one entry per CDR3 protein. Of tens of thousands of distinct CDR3 sequences listed, 55% to 85% are singletons. Sequencing was performed on liver tumor tissue from sampling region 1. These receptor sequences come from a man aged 40-49 years with primary liver carcinoma and hepatitis B virus infection. CDR3s include the opening cysteine and the closing phenylalanine or tryptophan. The D gene is left open where the match is weak. Size is stated for part of the rows, as once, few or many counts, or as a class when the clone is expanded.

abundance: many
d_gene: .
v_gene: TRBV29-1
j_gene: TRBJ2-5
CDR3nt: TGCAGCGTTGGGATGGGGGAGACCCAGTACTTC
CDR3aa: CSVGMGETQYF

abundance: once
d_gene: .
v_gene: TRBV11-2
j_gene: TRBJ2-1
CDR3nt: TGTGCCACCGGGCAAGACCAGCCACCCTACAATGAGCAATTCTTT
CDR3aa: CATGQDQPPYNEQFF

abundance: many
d_gene: TRBD2
v_gene: TRBV6-5
j_gene: TRBJ2-1
CDR3nt: TGTGCCAGCAGTTACTTGGCGGGAGGCGACAATGAGCAGTTCTTC
CDR3aa: CASSYLAGGDNEQFF

abundance: many
d_gene: .
v_gene: TRBV10-1
j_gene: TRBJ2-1
CDR3nt: TGCGCCAGGCAGGGGAGGGGTAGGGGCGGCCGGCAGTTCTTC
CDR3aa: CARQGRGRGGRQFF

abundance: .
d_gene: TRBD2
v_gene: TRBV4-2
j_gene: TRBJ2-2
CDR3nt: TGTGCCAGCAGCTCCGAGCGGGCGAACAGCGGGAAGCTGTTTTTT
CDR3aa: CASSSERANSGKLFF

abundance: many
d_gene: .
v_gene: TRBV12-3/TRBV12-4
j_gene: TRBJ1-5
CDR3nt: TGTGCCAGCAGTTCGGGGGGCGAGTGGCAGCCCCAGCATTTT
CDR3aa: CASSSGGEWQPQHF

abundance: many
d_gene: TRBD1
v_gene: TRBV5-4
j_gene: TRBJ1-2
CDR3nt: TGTGCCAGCAGCTTGGAAGGGGGCATCTATGGCTACACCTTC
CDR3aa: CASSLEGGIYGYTF

abundance: .
d_gene: .
v_gene: TRBV11-2
j_gene: TRBJ2-7
CDR3nt: TGTGCCAGCAGCTTACTACTCCTCTCCTACGAAGAGTACTTC
CDR3aa: CASSLLLLSYEEYF

abundance: .
d_gene: .
v_gene: TRBV7-2
j_gene: TRBJ2-3
CDR3nt: TGTGCCAGCAGCTTACAGGCTCACCGAGCAGATACGCAGTATTTT
CDR3aa: CASSLQAHRADTQYF

abundance: .
d_gene: .
v_gene: TRBV6-5
j_gene: TRBJ2-2
CDR3nt: TGTGCCAGCAGCCCCCGATACGCCGGGAAGCTGTTTTTT
CDR3aa: CASSPRYAGKLFF

abundance: .
d_gene: TRBD1
v_gene: TRBV6-2/TRBV6-3
j_gene: TRBJ2-1
CDR3nt: TGTGCCAGTAATCTTCTACGGACAGGGGGGGGGAATGAGCAGTTCTTC
CDR3aa: CASNLLRTGGGNEQFF

abundance: .
d_gene: .
v_gene: TRBV11-1
j_gene: TRBJ2-2
CDR3nt: TGCGCCAGCAGCTTACTAGTCTGCGGGGAGCTGTTTTTT
CDR3aa: CASSLLVCGELFF

abundance: .
d_gene: .
v_gene: TRBV4-1
j_gene: TRBJ1-2
CDR3nt: TGCGCCTGCAGCCCCCGACAGGAAGCTAACTACGGCTACACCTTC
CDR3aa: CACSPRQEANYGYTF

abundance: many
d_gene: TRBD2
v_gene: TRBV4-2
j_gene: TRBJ2-5
CDR3nt: TGTGCCAGCAGCCAAGGGGAGGGGTCAGGGCAAGAGACCCAGTACTTC
CDR3aa: CASSQGEGSGQETQYF

abundance: once
d_gene: TRBD2
v_gene: TRBV7-8
j_gene: TRBJ2-3
CDR3nt: TGTGCCAGCAGCTTAGCCCGATCGGGAGGGCCACATGATACACACTATTTT
CDR3aa: CASSLARSGGPHDTHYF

abundance: .
d_gene: .
v_gene: TRBV11-1
j_gene: TRBJ2-3
CDR3nt: TGTATCAGCAGTCGGGGCAGTGCCCGAGATACGCAGTATTTT
CDR3aa: CISSRGSARDTQYF

abundance: medium-sized
d_gene: .
v_gene: TRBV11-1
j_gene: TRBJ2-1
CDR3nt: TGTGCCAGCAGCTTAGGGACAGATTACAATGAGCAGTTCTTC
CDR3aa: CASSLGTDYNEQFF

abundance: .
d_gene: .
v_gene: TRBV11-2
j_gene: TRBJ1-2
CDR3nt: TGTGTCAGCTACTTAGGTCGGCAGAGCTATGGCTACACCTTC
CDR3aa: CVSYLGRQSYGYTF

abundance: .
d_gene: .
v_gene: TRBV12-3/TRBV12-4
j_gene: TRBJ2-7
CDR3nt: TGTACCAGCAGTTCCCTTGGATTAGGCGAGCAGTACTTC
CDR3aa: CTSSSLGLGEQYF

abundance: few
d_gene: .
v_gene: TRBV11-2
j_gene: TRBJ2-5
CDR3nt: TGTGCCAACAGTTTAGAGGAAAGGGCTCAGTACTTC
CDR3aa: CANSLEERAQYF

abundance: many
d_gene: TRBD1
v_gene: TRBV5-1
j_gene: TRBJ1-4
CDR3nt: TGCGCCAGCAGCCGAGGACAGGGTGCTAATGAAAAACTGTTTTTT
CDR3aa: CASSRGQGANEKLFF

abundance: few
d_gene: .
v_gene: TRBV6-1
j_gene: TRBJ1-2
CDR3nt: TGTGCCACCTCCCAGGACGGTTACTATGGATACACCTTC
CDR3aa: CATSQDGYYGYTF

abundance: many
d_gene: .
v_gene: TRBV5-4
j_gene: TRBJ2-3
CDR3nt: TGTGCCAGCAGCTTGGTTAGGGGCGTCACAGATACGCAGTATTTT
CDR3aa: CASSLVRGVTDTQYF

abundance: .
d_gene: .
v_gene: TRBV29-1
j_gene: TRBJ2-2
CDR3nt: TGCAGCGTTATCCAAGGGCTCGGGGAGCTGTTTTTT
CDR3aa: CSVIQGLGELFF

abundance: .
d_gene: .
v_gene: TRBV4-1
j_gene: TRBJ2-5
CDR3nt: TGCGCCATCAGCCAAGAATTAGGCAAGGGGGAGACCCAGTACTTC
CDR3aa: CAISQELGKGETQYF

abundance: once
d_gene: .
v_gene: TRBV11-2
j_gene: TRBJ1-4
CDR3nt: TGTGTCAGCAGCCTGGGGCCAGGGGATGAAAAACTGTTTTTT
CDR3aa: CVSSLGPGDEKLFF

abundance: .
d_gene: .
v_gene: TRBV6-1
j_gene: TRBJ2-5
CDR3nt: TGTGCCAGCAGTCCATACAGAAAAGAGACCCAGTATTTC
CDR3aa: CASSPYRKETQYF

abundance: .
d_gene: .
v_gene: TRBV28
j_gene: TRBJ2-1
CDR3nt: TGTGCCAGCAGTGTCGACGCTCCCGGCTACAATGAGCAGTTCTTC
CDR3aa: CASSVDAPGYNEQFF

abundance: .
d_gene: TRBD2
v_gene: TRBV2
j_gene: TRBJ2-7
CDR3nt: TGTGCCAGCAGACTGCCTCGGGGGGGCGGTGAGCAGTACTTC
CDR3aa: CASRLPRGGGEQYF

abundance: .
d_gene: .
v_gene: TRBV29-1
j_gene: TRBJ2-5
CDR3nt: TGCAGCGGAGGGGGCAGGGAGGAGACCCAATACTTC
CDR3aa: CSGGGREETQYF

abundance: .
d_gene: .
v_gene: TRBV4-2
j_gene: TRBJ2-7
CDR3nt: TGTGCCAGCAGCCAAGATAACCCCCCGTTGGGAGAGCAGTACTTC
CDR3aa: CASSQDNPPLGEQYF